This T cell receptor (beta chain) was captured by sequencing in a study of blood T cell repertoires in COVID-19. Study information: COVID-19 samples collected from the United States, Italy and Spain covered acute and convalescent phases.

Method: immunoSEQ multiplex PCR; TCRdb's copy keeps in-frame clones and lacks some. The sample records roughly 100,000 clones, around 87% being singletons. The trim removed 4 bases at V and 6 bases at J, leaving 3 bases unmatched. The CDR3 is 15 residues long. CDR1 SGHTA and CDR2 FQGNSA come from the germline V gene. The specimen was peripheral blood. The TCR comes from a man in his fifties with active or convalescent COVID-19. V and J are TRBV7-2 and TRBJ2-3, with TRBD2 matching 14 bases. CDR3 amino acids: CASSWTSGGPDTQYF. The CDR3 DNA follows: TGTGCCAGCAGCTGGACTAGCGGGGGGCCGGATACGCAGTATTTT. Variable domain in full (rest from reference TRBV7-2 and TRBJ2-3): GAGVSQSPSNKVTEKGKDVELRCDPISGHTALYWYRQSLGQGLEFLIYFQGNSAPDKSGLPSDRFSAERTGGSVSTLTIQRTQQEDSAVYLCASSWTSGGPDTQYFGPGTRLTVL.